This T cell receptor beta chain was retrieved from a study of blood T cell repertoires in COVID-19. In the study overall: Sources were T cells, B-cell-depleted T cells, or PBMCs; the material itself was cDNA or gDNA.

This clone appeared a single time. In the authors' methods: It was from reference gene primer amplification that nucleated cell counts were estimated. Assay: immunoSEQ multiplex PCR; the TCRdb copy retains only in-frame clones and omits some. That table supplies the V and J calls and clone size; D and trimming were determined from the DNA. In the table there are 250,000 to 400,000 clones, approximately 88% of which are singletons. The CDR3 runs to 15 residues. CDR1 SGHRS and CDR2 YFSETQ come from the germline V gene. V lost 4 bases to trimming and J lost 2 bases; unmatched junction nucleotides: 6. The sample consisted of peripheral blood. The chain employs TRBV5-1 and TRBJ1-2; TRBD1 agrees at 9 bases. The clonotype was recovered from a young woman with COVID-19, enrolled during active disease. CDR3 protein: CASSPTGGWNYGYTF. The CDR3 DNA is TGCGCCAGCAGCCCTACAGGGGGCTGGAACTATGGCTACACCTTC.